One sample yielded the 25 T cell receptor beta chains listed below, sequenced in a study of blood T cells in healthy people across ages. It was with a sample-barcoded 5' primer and a J-beta primer mix that a second PCR of about 7 to 12 cycles was run. TCRdb independently ran MiXCR on the 5' RACE reads; one entry per CDR3 protein. The top ten hold around 7.7% of the sample, which has 1.5 million to 2 million distinct CDR3 sequences, under 30% seen once. The sequenced sample was blood. Every receptor here comes from a woman aged 25 to 39 in good health.

The V call is TRBV15, the J call TRBJ2-5, with no clear D. The CDR3 has 14 amino acids. CDR1 LNHNV and CDR2 YYDKDF come from the germline V gene (reference sequence). Trimming took 3 bases from V and 5 from J, leaving 13 bases between them. CDR3 DNA: TGTGCCACCAGCAGGCCGTCGGGTGGGGAGACCCAGTACTTC. Its protein product is CATSRPSGGETQYF.

Regarding this clonotype: With a much larger clone just one base away, this may be a read error. The chain uses TRBV29-1 and TRBJ2-3; D gene uncertain. V lost 7 bases to trimming and J lost 6 bases, with 20 bases between them. The germline V gene encodes CDR1 SQVTM and CDR2 ANQGSEA. The CDR3 runs 14 residues. CDR3: CSGVIQASLDTQYF. The CDR3 DNA reads as TGCAGCGGGGTCATCCAGGCCAGTTTGGATACGCAGTATTTT.

A word on this clonotype: At one boundary the junction diverges from the germline segment, which might be a read error. V and J are TRBV20-1 and TRBJ2-1; 9 nucleotides line up with TRBD2. Germline assignment: CDR1 DFQATT and CDR2 SNEGSKA (reference sequence). This CDR3 is built from 16 residues. DNA of the CDR3: TGCAGTGCTAGAGGTACCCTAGGACTAGCGTCCAATGAGCGGTTCTTC. Amino acid sequence: CSARGTLGLASNERFF.

Notes on this clonotype: One end of the junction is discordant with germline, which a read error may explain. The CDR3 sequence is CTSSLSGQTDTQYF. CDR3 DNA: TGTACCAGCAGCTTAAGCGGCCAGACAGATACGCAGTATTTT. The chain combines TRBV7-3 with TRBJ2-3; perhaps TRBD2 as D (5 bases). The CDR3 is made up of 14 amino acids. Germline V CDR1 and CDR2: SGHTA, FQGTGA. Based on the CDR3 plus reference TRBV7-3 and TRBJ2-3, the full variable domain is GAGVSQTPSNKVTEKGKYVELRCDPISGHTALYWYRQSLGQGPEFLIYFQGTGAADDSGLPNDRFFAVRPEGSVSTLKIQRTERGDSAVYLCTSSLSGQTDTQYFGPGTRLTVL.

V usage is TRBV7-2 and J usage is TRBJ2-3; D is perhaps TRBD2 (5 bases). Germline V gives CDR1 SGHTA, CDR2 FQGNSA. Trimming stripped 5 bases from V and 0 bases from J, with 9 bases between. CDR3 length: 14 residues. This chain's CDR3 is CASSQRPSTDTQYF. Here the CDR3 DNA reads TGTGCCAGCAGCCAGCGGCCTAGCACAGATACGCAGTATTTT. Supplemented by reference TRBV7-2 and TRBJ2-3, the full variable domain reads GAGVSQSPSNKVTEKGKDVELRCDPISGHTALYWYRQSLGQGLEFLIYFQGNSAPDKSGLPSDRFSAERTGGSVSTLTIQRTQQEDSAVYLCASSQRPSTDTQYFGPGTRLTVL.

The chain carries TRBV10-3 and TRBJ1-1; 9 nucleotides line up with TRBD1. In germline, CDR1 is ENHRY, CDR2 SYGVKD. V lost 11 bases, J lost 0 bases, and 4 bases stayed unmatched. This CDR3 contains 13 residues. The CDR3: CASGQGLNTEAFF. CDR3 bases: TGTGCCTCAGGACAGGGGCTGAACACTGAAGCTTTCTTT.

The sample holds a few counts of this clonotype. The rearrangement uses TRBV7-9 and TRBJ1-2; D uncertain. The germline V gene encodes CDR1 SEHNR and CDR2 FQNEAQ (reference sequence). V was trimmed by 5 bases and J by 5 bases, leaving 18 bases between them. The CDR3 totals 15 residues. CDR3 bases: TGTGCCAGCAGCCCCACGACGGACGTAGGGTATGGCTACACCTTC. It is translated as CASSPTTDVGYGYTF.

This clonotype was counted only a few times. The chain joins TRBV4-2 to TRBJ2-7; possible D gene TRBD1, 5 bases. Germline CDR1 reads LGHNA; CDR2 reads YNFKEQ. CDR3 length: 14 amino acids. V dropped 1 base and J dropped 1 base, with 8 bases sitting between them. The CDR3 sequence: CASSQVDTSYEQYF. CDR3 nucleotides: TGTGCCAGCAGCCAAGTGGACACGTCCTACGAGCAGTACTTC.

This clonotype was recorded a few times. The chain joins TRBV27 to TRBJ1-2; 9 bases match TRBD1. The germline gives CDR1 MNHEY, CDR2 SMNVEV (reference sequence). V was pared by 2 bases and J by 4 bases, with 2 bases of the junction left unmatched. There are 14 residues in the CDR3. The CDR3 reads CASSLRDRAYGYTF. CDR3 DNA sequence: TGTGCCAGCAGTTTAAGGGACAGGGCCTATGGCTACACCTTC.

The rearrangement links TRBV7-2 to TRBJ1-6; D uncertain. V lost 5 bases, J lost 7 bases, and 21 bases lay in between. The CDR3 runs 17 residues. From germline, CDR1 is SGHTA and CDR2 FQGNSA. The CDR3 DNA follows: TGTGCCAGCAGCCCCCACCCAATCGGCGGCTCAAATTCACCCCTCCACTTT. This sequence encodes CASSPHPIGGSNSPLHF.

This clonotype occurred once. The junction departs from the called germline gene at one end, perhaps through a read error. The rearrangement links TRBV4-1 to TRBJ1-2; perhaps TRBD1 as D (6 bases). CDR3 length: 17 amino acids. From germline, CDR1 is MGHRA and CDR2 YSYEKL. The CDR3 bases are TGCGCCAGCAGCCAGGCCCCATCCGGGGGGGCTAACTGTGGCTACACCTTC. Protein sequence: CASSQAPSGGANCGYTF.

This clonotype showed up many times. The chain employs TRBV7-2 and TRBJ2-1; D is tentatively TRBD1 or TRBD2 (5 bases each). There are 15 residues in the CDR3. V lost 5 bases to trimming and J lost 3 bases, with 14 bases between them. Germline lookup yields CDR1 SGHTA and CDR2 FQGNSA. The CDR3 DNA follows: TGTGCCAGCAGCCCAAATCGGGGCAGCTACAATGAGCAGTTCTTC. It codes for CASSPNRGSYNEQFF.

In its sample, this clonotype was seen a few times. The chain is built from TRBV20-1 and TRBJ2-3; a possible D gene is TRBD2 (5 bases). Germline V lookup: CDR1 DFQATT, CDR2 SNEGSKA (reference sequence). V gave up 5 bases and J gave up 0 bases, with 15 bases separating them. The CDR3 contains 15 residues. CDR3 sequence (DNA): TGCAGTGCTTTGAGTCTAGCTACTAGCACAGATACGCAGTATTTT. Residues: CSALSLATSTDTQYF.

This clonotype was seen at least ten times. The chain recombines TRBV29-1 with TRBJ2-7, with D perhaps TRBD2 (6 bases). V lost 0 bases to trimming and J lost 2 bases, with 11 bases between them. Looked up from germline, CDR1 is SQVTM and CDR2 is ANQGSEA. This CDR3 comprises 14 residues. CDR3 sequence reads: CSVEDPDYPYEQYF. As DNA, the CDR3 is TGCAGCGTTGAAGATCCGGACTATCCCTACGAGCAGTACTTC.

This clonotype was recorded at least ten times. V is TRBV30 and J is TRBJ1-5; D not resolved. CDR3 length: 11 residues. V lost 1 base and J 5 bases, leaving 3 bases between the germline ends. The V gene's germline CDR1 is GTSNPN and CDR2 SVGIG (reference sequence). This chain's CDR3 is CAWSGDQPQHF. DNA of the CDR3: TGTGCCTGGAGTGGAGATCAGCCCCAGCATTTT.

This clonotype has only a few counts. The CDR3 nucleotides are TGTGCCAGCAGCTTAGCTAAACTAGCGGGGGGTGTAAATGAGCAGTTCTTC. This codes for CASSLAKLAGGVNEQFF. The V call is TRBV7-2, the J call TRBJ2-1; 12 bases are shared with TRBD2. Germline CDR1 SGHTA, CDR2 FQGNSA. V was pared by 0 bases and J by 7 bases, with 7 bases of the junction left unmatched. The length of the CDR3 is 17 residues.

The chain employs TRBV7-3 and TRBJ2-3; no definite D call. V was cut by 5 bases and J by 6 bases, with 12 bases left in between. This CDR3 contains 13 residues. Germline CDR1 is SGHTA and CDR2 is FQGTGA. The CDR3 reads CASSNDWLDTQYF. Written as DNA, the CDR3 is TGTGCCAGCAGCAACGACTGGCTGGATACGCAGTATTTT.

This chain joins TRBV5-1 and TRBJ1-4; D remains ambiguous. Germline CDR1 reads SGHRS; CDR2 reads YFSETQ. The germline V and J ends were trimmed by 6 bases and 2 bases, with 14 bases remaining between them. The CDR3 runs to 15 residues. The DNA of the CDR3 is TGCGCCAGCAAGGATGGAGGTTCGACTAATGAAAAACTGTTTTTT. Encoded protein: CASKDGGSTNEKLFF.

In its sample, this clonotype was seen many times. The chain employs TRBV4-1 and TRBJ2-7; D unclear. CDR1 MGHRA and CDR2 YSYEKL come from the germline V gene. V gave up 1 base and J gave up 0 bases, with 4 bases separating them. This CDR3 has 13 residues. The CDR3 DNA reads TGCGCCAGCAGCCAAGCCAGCTCCTACGAGCAGTACTTC. This codes for CASSQASSYEQYF.

The chain combines TRBV7-2 with TRBJ2-7; D perhaps matches TRBD2 (6 bases). With 9 bases removed from V and 3 bases from J, the gap between germline ends came to 30 bases. The CDR3 runs 18 residues. Germline CDR1 SGHTA, CDR2 FQGNSA. CDR3 region: CASSPNNMGSLTSYEQYF. The CDR3 nucleotides are TGTGCCAGTAGCCCAAATAATATGGGATCCCTGACTAGCTACGAGCAGTACTTC.

The chain recombines TRBV18 with TRBJ2-7; no reliable D call. Per germline, CDR1 KGHSH and CDR2 LQKENI. V lost 2 bases, J lost 10 bases, and 12 bases lay in between. The CDR3 sequence is 12 residues long. CDR3 nucleotide sequence: TGTGCCAGCTCACCAGTGGAAGAGGCCCAGTACTTC. This encodes CASSPVEEAQYF.

This clonotype was observed a few times. This rearrangement joins TRBV20-1 to TRBJ2-2; D ambiguous. V was trimmed by 3 bases and J by 5 bases, leaving 4 bases between them. Germline CDR1 reads DFQATT; CDR2 reads SNEGSKA (reference sequence). The CDR3 loop spans 11 amino acids. The CDR3 coding sequence is TGCAGTGCTAGCCTTACCGGGGAGCTGTTTTTT. Protein product: CSASLTGELFF.

The chain links TRBV27 to TRBJ1-4, with 7 bases lining up with TRBD1. After removal of 5 bases from V and 3 bases from J, the junction contained 3 bases not matched to a gene. The CDR3 extends over 14 amino acids. Germline CDR1 MNHEY, CDR2 SMNVEV (reference sequence). CDR3 residues: CASSRQGANEKLFF. CDR3 nucleotides: TGTGCCAGCAGTCGCCAGGGGGCTAATGAAAAACTGTTTTTT.

In its sample, this clonotype was seen many times. The V gene is TRBV20-1, the J gene TRBJ2-1; 8 bases match TRBD2. Germline V CDR1 and CDR2: DFQATT, SNEGSKA (reference sequence). V lost 6 bases and J lost 6; bases outside the gene matches: 10. The CDR3 has 14 amino acids. CDR3 protein: CSAPGLVMSNEQFF. Written as DNA, the CDR3 is TGCAGTGCCCCGGGACTAGTAATGTCCAATGAGCAGTTCTTC.

This clonotype was detected a few times. The J gene is TRBJ2-7, the V gene TRBV2; TRBD1 is a possible D gene (5 bases). The DNA end is a closer match to TRBJ2-5, so the J assignment may be wrong. Germline V CDR1 and CDR2: SNHLY, FYNNEI. The CDR3 extends over 13 amino acids. For the CDR3, the DNA is TGTGCCAGCAGTCCAGGGTGGGTGGAGACCCAGTACTTC. Translated: CASSPGWVETQYF.